The sequence of this T cell receptor beta chain was determined in a study of T cell repertoires in cytomegalovirus infection. Whole-study context: Matching HLA type, along with CMV infection, was indicated by public TCR beta signatures. Study-level points and caveats: Ex vivo responses were dominated by HLA-C-restricted CMV-specific TCR beta clonotypes. Using cumulative public TCR beta family frequency, the authors identified those who carried CMV together with the relevant HLA.

Germline loops: CDR1 MNHEY, CDR2 SVGEGT. The germline V and J ends were trimmed by 7 bases and 2 bases, with 21 bases remaining between them. The CDR3 runs to 17 residues. TCRdb ran MiXCR on the reads and lists one entry per CDR3 protein. The sample carries 290,000 or so distinct CDR3 sequences, about 8.8% recorded once. In its sample, this clonotype was seen many times. The antigen is not known. Sequenced material: PBMCs. The sequence derives from a human donor in good health (CMV status not recorded). Some clones in this sample may be carry-over from other donors' samples. The chain has TRBV6-2 or TRBV6-3 and TRBJ2-1; the D gene could be TRBD1 or TRBD2 (6 bases each). The CDR3 nucleotides read TGTGCCAGCAAAGGGGTAGGGGGGCCGTCAGCCTACAATGAGCAGTTCTTC. Its translation: CASKGVGGPSAYNEQFF.